This paragraph reports one T cell receptor beta chain. Generated by immunoSEQ multiplex PCR, the TCRdb table keeps only in-frame clones and is missing some. This table holds some 42,000 clones, 70% to 80% found once. The entry originates in a study of blood T cell repertoires in COVID-19. The sample comprised peripheral blood. The origin of this receptor is a woman aged 70-85 years with acute or convalescent COVID-19.

In DNA form, the CDR3 reads TGTGCCAGCAGTTCCAGACTAGCGGGACCCCCCTACGAGCAGTACTTC. It specifies CASSSRLAGPPYEQYF. The chain combines TRBV28 with TRBJ2-7; 11 bases fit TRBD2. The germline gives CDR1 MDHEN, CDR2 SYDVKM. The CDR3 has 16 residues. The V and J ends lost 4 bases and 2 bases, in that order; junction bases with no gene match: 7.